What follows describes a single T cell receptor beta chain. Profiling relied on immunoSEQ multiplex PCR, and the TCRdb table lists in-frame clones only, not all of them. The data hold around 1,300 clones, with around two thirds observed a single time. The germline CDR1 and CDR2 sequences are ENHRY and SYGVKD. This CDR3 contains 14 residues. Trimming took 0 bases from V and 6 from J, leaving 9 bases between them. Time point described: 2015-2016 season, 7 days after influenza vaccination. Cells are cTfh (non-naive CD4+CXCR5+PD-1+), split by ICOS and CD38 into double-positive or double-negative. This entry comes from a study of follicular helper T cells after annual influenza vaccination.

The chain links TRBV10-3 to TRBJ2-1; possibly TRBD2 for D (5 bases). The receptor was isolated from an adult who received the influenza vaccine. Specimen: CXCR5+ CD38+ circulating T follicular helper cells from blood, collected 7 days after influenza vaccination. Subset denoted: circulating Tfh, non-naive CD4+CXCR5+PD-1+ (ICOS+CD38+ or ICOS-CD38-). CDR3 DNA sequence: TGTGCCATCAGTGAGTCGAGTGGGAGCAATGAGCAGTTCTTC. It encodes CAISESSGSNEQFF.